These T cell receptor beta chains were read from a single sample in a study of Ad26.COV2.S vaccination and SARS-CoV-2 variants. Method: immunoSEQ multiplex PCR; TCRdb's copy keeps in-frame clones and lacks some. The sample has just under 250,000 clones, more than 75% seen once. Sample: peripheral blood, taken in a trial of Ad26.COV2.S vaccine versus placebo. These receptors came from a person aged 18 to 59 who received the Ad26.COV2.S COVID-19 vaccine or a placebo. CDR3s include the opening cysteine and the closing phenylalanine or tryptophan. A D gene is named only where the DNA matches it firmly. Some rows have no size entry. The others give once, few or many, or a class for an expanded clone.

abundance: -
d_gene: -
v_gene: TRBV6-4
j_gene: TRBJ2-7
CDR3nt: TGCCCAAACCTGAGCCGACACTACGAGCAGTACTTC
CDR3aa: CPNLSRHYEQYF

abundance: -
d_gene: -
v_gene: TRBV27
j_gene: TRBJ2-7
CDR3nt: TGTGCCAGCAGTTTTGGCGTCACCTACGAGCAGTACTTC
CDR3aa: CASSFGVTYEQYF

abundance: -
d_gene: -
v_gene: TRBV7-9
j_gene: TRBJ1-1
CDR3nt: TGTGCCAGCAGCTTACCCCCAGGGAGTGGAAGATCCGCTGCATTT
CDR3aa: CASSLPPGSGRSAAF

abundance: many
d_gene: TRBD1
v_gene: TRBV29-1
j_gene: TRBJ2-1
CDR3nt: TGCAGCGTTGGCGGAGGACAGGGGGACAATGAGCAGTTCTTC
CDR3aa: CSVGGGQGDNEQFF

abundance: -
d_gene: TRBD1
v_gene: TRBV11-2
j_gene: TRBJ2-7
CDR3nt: TGTGCCAGCAGCCCTAGGGACAGGGGTAGGTACGAGCAGTACTTC
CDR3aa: CASSPRDRGRYEQYF

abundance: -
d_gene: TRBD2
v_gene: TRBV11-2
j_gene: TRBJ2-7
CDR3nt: TGTGCCAGCAGCCGACTCCGGGAGGGCGAGCAGTACTTC
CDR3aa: CASSRLREGEQYF

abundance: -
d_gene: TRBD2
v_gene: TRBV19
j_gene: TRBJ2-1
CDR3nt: TGTGCCAGTAGCTACCTAGCGGGCCTCTACAATGAGCAGTTCTTC
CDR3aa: CASSYLAGLYNEQFF

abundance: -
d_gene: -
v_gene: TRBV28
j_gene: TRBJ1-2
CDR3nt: TGTGCCAGCAGACCTACAGATTCCTGGGTGTATGGCTACACCTTC
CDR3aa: CASRPTDSWVYGYTF

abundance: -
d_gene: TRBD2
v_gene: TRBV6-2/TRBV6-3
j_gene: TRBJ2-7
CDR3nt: TGTGCCAGCAGTCCAGCGGGAGTATCCTACGAGCAGTACTTC
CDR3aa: CASSPAGVSYEQYF

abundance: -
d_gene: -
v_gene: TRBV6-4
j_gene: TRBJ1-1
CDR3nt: TGTGCCAGCAGTGAATTAAGGGGTAGTGAAGCTTTCTTT
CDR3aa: CASSELRGSEAFF

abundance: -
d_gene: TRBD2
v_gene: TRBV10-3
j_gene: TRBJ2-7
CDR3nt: TGTGCCACCGGGACTAGCGGGGTCTACGAGCAGTACTTC
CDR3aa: CATGTSGVYEQYF

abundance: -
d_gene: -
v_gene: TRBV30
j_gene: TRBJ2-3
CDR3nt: TGTGCCTGGAGTTGGGGGAAAGATACGCAGTATTTT
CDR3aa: CAWSWGKDTQYF

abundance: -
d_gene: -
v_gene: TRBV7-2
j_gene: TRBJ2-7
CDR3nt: TGTGCCAGCAGCTTAGCGTTACACACGGACCCCTACGAGCAGTACTTC
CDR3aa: CASSLALHTDPYEQYF

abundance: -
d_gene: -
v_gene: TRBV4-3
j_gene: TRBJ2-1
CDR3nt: TGCGCCAGCAGCCAAGATCCCCCAGGGCGGGGTGAGCAGTTCTTC
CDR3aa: CASSQDPPGRGEQFF

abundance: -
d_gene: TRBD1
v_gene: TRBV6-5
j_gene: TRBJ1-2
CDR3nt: TGTGCCAGCAGTTACTCCGACAGGGTCTATGGCTACACCTTC
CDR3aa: CASSYSDRVYGYTF

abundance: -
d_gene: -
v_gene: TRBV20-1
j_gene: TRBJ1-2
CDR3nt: TGCAGTGCTCCAGGAGTCTATGGCTACACCTTC
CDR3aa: CSAPGVYGYTF

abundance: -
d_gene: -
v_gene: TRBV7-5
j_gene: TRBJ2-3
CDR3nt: TGTGCCAGAAGCTTAGAGTGCTGGGGCGCGGGACTAGCGGGGCCCCCCTCGGGGGATACGCAGTATTTT
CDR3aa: CARSLECWGAGLAGPPSGDTQYF

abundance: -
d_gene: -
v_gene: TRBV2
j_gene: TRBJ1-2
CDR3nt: TGTGCCAGCAGTGAACGCCCTAACTATGGCTACACCTTC
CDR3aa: CASSERPNYGYTF

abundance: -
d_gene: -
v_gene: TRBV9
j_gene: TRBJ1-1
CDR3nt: TGTGCCAGCAGCGTAGTACCTTCCCGATCTGAAGCTTTCTTT
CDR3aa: CASSVVPSRSEAFF

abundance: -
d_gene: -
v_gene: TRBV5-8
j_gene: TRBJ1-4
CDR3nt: TGTGCCAGCAGCTTGTCCGGGGCCGTGCCTAATGAAAAACTGTTTTTT
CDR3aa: CASSLSGAVPNEKLFF

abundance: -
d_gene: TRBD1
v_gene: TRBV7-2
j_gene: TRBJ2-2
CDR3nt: TGTGCCAGCAGCAAACCGGGACAGGGGTTCCGGGAGCTGTTTTTT
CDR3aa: CASSKPGQGFRELFF

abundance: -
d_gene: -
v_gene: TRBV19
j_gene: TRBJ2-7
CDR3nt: TGTGCCAGTAGTATAGCAGGGGAGAAGTACTTC
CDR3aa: CASSIAGEKYF

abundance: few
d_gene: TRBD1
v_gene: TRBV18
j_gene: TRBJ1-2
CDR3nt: TGTGCCAGCTCACTCACGGGACAGAGTGTCTATGGCTACACCTTC
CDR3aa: CASSLTGQSVYGYTF

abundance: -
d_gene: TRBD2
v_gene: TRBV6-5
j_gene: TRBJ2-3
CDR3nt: TGTGCCACAGGGGTAGCGGGGGGGGAAGATACGCAGTATTTT
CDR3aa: CATGVAGGEDTQYF

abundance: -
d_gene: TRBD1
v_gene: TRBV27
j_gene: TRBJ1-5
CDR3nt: TGTGCCAGCAGTCCCCATAGGGGGCCAAGCAATCAGCCCCAGCATTTT
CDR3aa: CASSPHRGPSNQPQHF

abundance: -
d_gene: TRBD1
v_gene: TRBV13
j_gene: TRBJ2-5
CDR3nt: TGTGCCAGCAGCAGACCGGACAGGGAACAAGAGACCCAGTACTTC
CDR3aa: CASSRPDREQETQYF

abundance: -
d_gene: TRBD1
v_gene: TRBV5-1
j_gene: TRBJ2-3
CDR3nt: TGCGCCAGCAGCTTACGACAGGGGGACGAAGTAGATACGCAGTATTTT
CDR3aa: CASSLRQGDEVDTQYF

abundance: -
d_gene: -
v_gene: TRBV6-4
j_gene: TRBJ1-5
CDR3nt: TGTGCCAGCAGCGAAGACATGGGCAGTCAGCCCCAGCATTTT
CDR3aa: CASSEDMGSQPQHF

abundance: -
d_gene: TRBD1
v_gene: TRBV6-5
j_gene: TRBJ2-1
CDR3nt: TGTGCCAGTCCGGGACAGGGAAACTACAATGAGCAGTTCTTC
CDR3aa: CASPGQGNYNEQFF

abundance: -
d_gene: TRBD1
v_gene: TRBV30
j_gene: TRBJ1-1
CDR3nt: TGTGCCTGGGGGGACAGCCGGAACACTGAAGCTTTCTTT
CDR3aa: CAWGDSRNTEAFF

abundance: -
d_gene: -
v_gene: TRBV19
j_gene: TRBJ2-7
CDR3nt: TGTGCCAGTAGTATAGCGGGGACAACCTACGAGCAGTACTTC
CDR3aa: CASSIAGTTYEQYF

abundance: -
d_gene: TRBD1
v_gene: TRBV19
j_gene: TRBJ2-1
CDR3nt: TGTGCCAGTACCCCCGGACAGGAGTACAATGAGCAGTTCTTC
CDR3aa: CASTPGQEYNEQFF

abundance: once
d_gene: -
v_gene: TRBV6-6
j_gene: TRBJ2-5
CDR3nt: TGTGCCAGCAGAGGACCGGGACACATTCAAGAGACCCAGTACTTC
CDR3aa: CASRGPGHIQETQYF

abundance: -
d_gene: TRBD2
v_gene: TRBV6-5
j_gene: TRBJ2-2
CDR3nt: TGTGCCAGCAACTCGATGCGGGGGGGCACCGGGGAGCTGTTTTTT
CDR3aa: CASNSMRGGTGELFF

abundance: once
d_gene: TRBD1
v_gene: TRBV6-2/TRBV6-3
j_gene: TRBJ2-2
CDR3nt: TGTGCCAGCAGTTCGGGACAGGAAACCGGGGAGCTGTTTTTT
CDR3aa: CASSSGQETGELFF

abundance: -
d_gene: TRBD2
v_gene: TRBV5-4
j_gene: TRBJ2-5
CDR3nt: TGTGCCAGCAGCAAGGGACTAGCGGGGGATCAAGAGACCCAGTACTTC
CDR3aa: CASSKGLAGDQETQYF

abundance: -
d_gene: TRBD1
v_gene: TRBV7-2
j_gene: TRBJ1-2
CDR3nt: TGTGCCAGCAGCTTAGCAGTCGACAGGGTTGATGGCTACACCTTC
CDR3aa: CASSLAVDRVDGYTF

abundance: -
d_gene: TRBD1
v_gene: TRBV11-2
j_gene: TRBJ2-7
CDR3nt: TGTGCCAGCAGTTCCACCCCCGGGGACAGACCATTGGGGCAGTACTTC
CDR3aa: CASSSTPGDRPLGQYF

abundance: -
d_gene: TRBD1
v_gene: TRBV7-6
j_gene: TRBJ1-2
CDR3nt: TGTGCCAGCAGCTCAGCCGCAGGGGGCAGAGTATATGGCTACACCTTC
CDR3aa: CASSSAAGGRVYGYTF

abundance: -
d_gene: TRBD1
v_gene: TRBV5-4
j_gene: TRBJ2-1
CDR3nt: TGTGCCAGCAGCCGACAGGGGATTATTAACAATGAGCAGTTCTTC
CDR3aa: CASSRQGIINNEQFF

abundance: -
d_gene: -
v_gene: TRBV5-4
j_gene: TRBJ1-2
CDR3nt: TGTGCCAGCAGCTTTCCGGGACAAAGCTATGGCTACACCTTC
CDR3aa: CASSFPGQSYGYTF

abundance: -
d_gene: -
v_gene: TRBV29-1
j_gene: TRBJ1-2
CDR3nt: TGCAGCGTTGAACCCGAGGCTAGCTATGGCTACACCTTC
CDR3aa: CSVEPEASYGYTF

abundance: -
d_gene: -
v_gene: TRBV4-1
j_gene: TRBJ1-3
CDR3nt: TGCGCCAGCAGCAGTCCCGGGACAACTTCTGGAAACACCATATATTTT
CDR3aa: CASSSPGTTSGNTIYF

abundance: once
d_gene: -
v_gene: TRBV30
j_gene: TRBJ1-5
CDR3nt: TGTGCCTGGGGGGAGGGAGTACGGGGCAATCAGCCCCAGCATTTT
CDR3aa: CAWGEGVRGNQPQHF

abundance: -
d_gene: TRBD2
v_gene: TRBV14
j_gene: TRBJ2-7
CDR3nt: TGTGCCAGCAGCCCGGGGGGAATCTACGAGCAGTACTTC
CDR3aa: CASSPGGIYEQYF

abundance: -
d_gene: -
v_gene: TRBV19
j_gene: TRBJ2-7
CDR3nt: TGTGCCAGTATGGGAGTAGGCGAGCAGTACTTC
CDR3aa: CASMGVGEQYF

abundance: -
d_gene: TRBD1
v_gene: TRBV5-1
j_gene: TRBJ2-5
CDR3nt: TGCGCCAGCAGCTTGGAGGGGACAGGGGGAGAGACCCAGTACTTC
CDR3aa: CASSLEGTGGETQYF

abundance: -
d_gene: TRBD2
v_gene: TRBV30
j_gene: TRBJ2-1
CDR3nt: TGTGCCTGGAGTGTCCACGGGACTAGTGAGCAGTTCTTC
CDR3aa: CAWSVHGTSEQFF

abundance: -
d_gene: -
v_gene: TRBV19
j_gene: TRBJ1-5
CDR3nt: TGTGCCACATGTCCGGGGTCCAATCAGCCCCAGCATTTT
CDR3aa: CATCPGSNQPQHF

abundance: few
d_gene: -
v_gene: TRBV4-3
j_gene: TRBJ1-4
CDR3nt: TGCGCCAGCAGCCAAGTACCGGCAGGGGATGAAAAACTGTTTTTT
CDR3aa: CASSQVPAGDEKLFF

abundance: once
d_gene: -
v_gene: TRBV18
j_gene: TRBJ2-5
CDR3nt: TGTGCCAGCTCACCTTTGAACCAAGAGACCCAGTACTTC
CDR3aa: CASSPLNQETQYF

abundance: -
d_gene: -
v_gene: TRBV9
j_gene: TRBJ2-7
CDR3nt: TGTGCCAGCAGCGTAGAGGAGGGGACCTACGAGCAGTACTTC
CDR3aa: CASSVEEGTYEQYF

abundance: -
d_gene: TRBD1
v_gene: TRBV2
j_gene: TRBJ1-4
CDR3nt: TGTGCCAGCAGTGGCCACAGGGGGCAAGGTGAAAAACTGTTTTTT
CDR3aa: CASSGHRGQGEKLFF

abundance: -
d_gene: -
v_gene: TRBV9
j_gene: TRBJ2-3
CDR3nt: TGTGCCAGCAGCCCTAGGACACTAAGCACAGATACGCAGTATTTT
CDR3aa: CASSPRTLSTDTQYF

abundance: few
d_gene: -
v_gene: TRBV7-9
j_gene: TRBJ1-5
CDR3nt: TGTGCCAGCAGCCCCAACGGGGGGCGAAGTCAGCCCCAGCATTTT
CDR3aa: CASSPNGGRSQPQHF